The rows below give T cell receptor beta chains drawn from one sample of a study of vaccination effects on CD4 cells after COVID-19. Their target antigens are unknown. The method was immunoSEQ multiplex PCR; TCRdb's version includes in-frame clones alone and lacks a portion of them. The data show tens of thousands of clones, with about 67% seen just once and 4.5% to 7% held by the top ten. The material sequenced was CD4+ T cells from PBMCs cultured without peptide, taken before COVID-19 vaccination. The receptors originated from a human donor who received a COVID-19 vaccine. The CDR3 runs from the conserved cysteine through the conserved F or W. D genes are given only for firm matches. Clone size is not always given. Where it is, it says once, few, many or a class for expanded clones.

>.|TRBV14|TRBD2|TRBJ2-3|17
CASSQGAPAGVTDTQYF
TGTGCCAGCAGCCAAGGGGCGCCAGCGGGAGTCACAGATACGCAGTATTTT
>.|TRBV6-5|TRBD1|TRBJ1-1|13
CASYGGGGREAFF
TGTGCCAGCTACGGAGGAGGGGGCAGGGAAGCTTTCTTT
>few|TRBV7-9|TRBD1|TRBJ1-6|17
CASSAGQGGHMSSPLHF
TGTGCCAGCAGCGCGGGACAGGGAGGACATATGAGTTCACCCCTCCACTTT
>.|TRBV6-5|.|TRBJ1-4|13
CASRRTENEKLFF
TGTGCCAGCAGACGGACTGAGAATGAAAAACTGTTTTTT
>.|TRBV11-2|TRBD1|TRBJ1-6|13
CASSSDRRSPLHF
TGTGCCAGCAGCTCGGACAGGCGATCACCCCTCCACTTT
>medium-sized|TRBV5-1|TRBD1|TRBJ1-1|15
CASSLGATGSTEAFF
TGCGCCAGCAGCTTGGGGGCGACAGGGAGTACTGAAGCTTTCTTT
>once|TRBV6-5|TRBD1|TRBJ2-7|15
CASRTDRVASYEQYF
TGTGCCAGCAGGACCGACAGGGTAGCGTCCTACGAGCAGTACTTC
>few|TRBV11-2|.|TRBJ2-7|15
CASSLSGHLRGEQYF
TGTGCCAGCAGCTTATCCGGACATCTACGGGGGGAGCAGTACTTC
>.|TRBV7-3|TRBD1|TRBJ1-3|16
CASSFTCTGGMNTIYF
TGTGCCAGCAGCTTTACCTGTACAGGGGGAATGAACACCATATATTTT
>.|TRBV27|TRBD1|TRBJ1-6|19
CASSLSYRGQSSYNSPLHF
TGTGCCAGCAGTTTATCGTACAGGGGGCAGAGCTCCTATAATTCACCCCTCCACTTT
>few|TRBV29-1|.|TRBJ1-5|13
CSVGSRGNQPQHF
TGCAGCGTTGGCTCTCGTGGGAATCAGCCCCAGCATTTT
>.|TRBV19|.|TRBJ1-3|16
CASSTLQIPSGNTIYF
TGTGCCAGTAGTACACTACAGATACCCTCTGGAAACACCATATATTTT
>.|TRBV7-2|.|TRBJ2-3|14
CASSLFRSTDTQYF
TGTGCCAGCAGCTTATTTCGGAGCACAGATACGCAGTATTTT
>few|TRBV27|.|TRBJ1-6|14
CASRQTALGSPLHF
TGTGCCAGCAGACAGACAGCCCTTGGGTCACCCCTCCACTTT
>.|TRBV28|.|TRBJ2-7|13
CASSLGPRYEQYF
TGTGCCAGCAGTTTAGGGCCGCGTTACGAGCAGTACTTC
>.|TRBV3-1/TRBV3-2|TRBD2|TRBJ2-7|14
CASSRAGAIYEQYF
TGTGCCAGCAGCCGAGCGGGAGCCATCTACGAGCAGTACTTC
>.|TRBV18|TRBD1|TRBJ2-2|13
CASSRQGIGELFF
TGTGCCAGCTCACGACAGGGGATCGGGGAGCTGTTTTTT
>.|TRBV28|TRBD2|TRBJ2-7|15
CASSWSGEGRYEQYF
TGTGCCAGCAGTTGGTCGGGGGAGGGCCGCTACGAGCAGTACTTC
>.|TRBV5-1|TRBD2|TRBJ2-5|16
CASSGGLAGGGETQYF
TGCGCCAGCAGCGGAGGACTAGCGGGGGGCGGGGAGACCCAGTACTTC
>few|TRBV7-2|TRBD2|TRBJ2-1|16
CASSDGLAGRRGEQFF
TGTGCCAGCAGCGATGGACTAGCGGGGCGGAGGGGTGAGCAGTTCTTC
>.|TRBV2|.|TRBJ1-5|15
CASTTGQGSSQPQHF
TGTGCCAGCACCACCGGCCAGGGGTCGAGTCAGCCCCAGCATTTT
>.|TRBV7-9|.|TRBJ1-1|14
CASSLESGSTEAFF
TGTGCCAGCAGCTTGGAGTCCGGCAGCACTGAAGCTTTCTTT
>.|TRBV5-1|.|TRBJ2-1|19
CASSLDGSIADASYNEQFF
TGCGCCAGCAGCTTGGATGGGAGTATTGCGGACGCATCCTACAATGAGCAGTTCTTC
>.|TRBV11-1|.|TRBJ1-1|13
CASSLVNGAGAFF
TGTGCCAGCAGCTTAGTTAACGGTGCCGGAGCTTTCTTT
>.|TRBV4-1|.|TRBJ1-4|16
CASSQDRGGAGEKLFF
TGCGCCAGCAGCCAAGACCGGGGGGGGGCAGGAGAAAAACTGTTTTTT
>.|TRBV6-1|.|TRBJ1-6|18
CASSEEAAGSSYNSPLHF
TGTGCCAGCAGTGAAGAGGCGGCGGGAAGCTCCTATAATTCACCCCTCCACTTT
>.|TRBV7-9|.|TRBJ1-2|14
CASSLEGGGGGYTF
TGTGCCAGCAGCTTAGAGGGGGGCGGAGGTGGCTACACCTTC
>.|TRBV27|TRBD2|TRBJ2-7|15
CASSFTSGGGYEQYF
TGTGCCAGCAGTTTCACTAGCGGGGGAGGTTACGAGCAGTACTTC
>.|TRBV27|.|TRBJ1-3|11
CASSLGNTIYF
TGTGCCAGCAGTTTAGGAAACACCATATATTTT
>.|TRBV7-9|TRBD1|TRBJ2-7|14
CASRSTGDPYEQYF
TGTGCCAGCAGATCTACAGGGGATCCCTACGAGCAGTACTTC
>.|TRBV24-1|TRBD1|TRBJ2-5|18
CATSDSLPGQGARETQYF
TGTGCCACCAGTGATTCCTTGCCCGGACAGGGGGCAAGGGAGACCCAGTACTTC
>.|TRBV30|.|TRBJ1-2|13
CAWSQDRGYGYTF
TGTGCCTGGAGTCAAGACCGGGGCTATGGCTACACCTTC
>.|TRBV30|TRBD2|TRBJ2-3|14
CAWSITGGTDTQYF
TGTGCCTGGAGTATTACGGGGGGAACAGATACGCAGTATTTT
>few|TRBV5-1|.|TRBJ2-7|14
CASSYDRFSYEQYF
TGCGCCAGCAGCTACGACAGATTCTCCTACGAGCAGTACTTC
>few|TRBV4-1|TRBD1|TRBJ1-2|15
CASSPGQGPHYGYTF
TGCGCCAGCAGCCCAGGACAGGGGCCCCACTATGGCTACACCTTC
>.|TRBV27|TRBD2|TRBJ2-3|15
CASRSSLAVRDTQYF
TGTGCCAGCCGATCCTCTCTAGCGGTAAGAGATACGCAGTATTTT
>.|TRBV10-3|TRBD2|TRBJ2-1|15
CAISERGGIYNEQFF
TGTGCCATCAGTGAGCGGGGGGGGATCTACAATGAGCAGTTCTTC
>few|TRBV2|.|TRBJ2-7|11
CASSLSNEQYF
TGTGCCAGCAGCCTAAGTAACGAGCAGTACTTC
>.|TRBV7-2|TRBD2|TRBJ2-1|16
CASSVSGTSAGNEQFF
TGTGCCAGCAGCGTCTCCGGGACTAGCGCGGGCAATGAGCAGTTCTTC
>.|TRBV27|TRBD1|TRBJ1-1|14
CASSTTGLNTEAFF
TGTGCCAGCAGTACGACAGGGTTGAACACTGAAGCTTTCTTT
>.|TRBV7-2|.|TRBJ2-1|13
CASSGGASPGKFF
TGTGCCAGCAGCGGGGGGGCCTCCCCGGGTAAGTTCTTC
>.|TRBV2|TRBD1|TRBJ1-4|15
CASKFAGTANEKLFF
TGTGCCAGCAAGTTCGCCGGGACAGCTAATGAAAAACTGTTTTTT
>.|TRBV2|.|TRBJ1-2|15
CASSGGHSLMFGYTF
TGTGCCAGCAGTGGGGGACACAGCCTTATGTTCGGCTACACCTTC
>.|TRBV7-2|TRBD1|TRBJ1-1|17
CASSLAPSLLRGREAFF
TGTGCCAGCAGCTTAGCTCCATCCTTACTCAGGGGGCGCGAAGCTTTCTTT
>once|TRBV5-4|.|TRBJ1-4|14
CASSLPGGNEKLFF
TGTGCCAGCAGCTTGCCGGGGGGAAATGAAAAACTGTTTTTT
>.|TRBV20-1|.|TRBJ2-1|11
CSASGNNEQFF
TGCAGTGCTAGCGGAAACAATGAGCAGTTCTTC
>.|TRBV6-5|.|TRBJ1-2|12
CASSPQGYGYTF
TGTGCCAGCAGCCCACAGGGTTATGGCTACACCTTC
>.|TRBV2|.|TRBJ1-2|14
CASSEEAGRGGYTF
TGTGCCAGCAGTGAAGAGGCAGGGCGGGGGGGCTACACCTTC
>.|TRBV5-4|.|TRBJ1-1|13
CRSRDDLNTEAFF
TGCCGCTCCCGGGACGACTTGAACACTGAAGCTTTCTTT
>.|TRBV15|.|TRBJ2-7|13
CATRRSRPYEQYF
TGTGCCACCAGGAGGTCCAGACCCTACGAGCAGTACTTC